A selection of T cell receptor beta chains follows, all from one sample in a study of blood T cells in healthy people across ages. Via MiXCR, TCRdb re-called the 5' RACE reads, giving one row per CDR3 protein. This sample has over 950,000 distinct CDR3 sequences; approximately 38% occur once, and the top ten carry about 12%. What was sequenced was blood. All receptors derive from a man between 18 and 35 years old in good health. Both conserved end residues are part of each CDR3. A D gene is named only where the DNA matches it firmly. Clone size appears in some rows only: once, few, many, or a class for an expanded clone.

.,.,TRBJ1-1,TRBV7-2,CASSLVEAGSGTEAFF,TGTGCCAGCAGCTTAGTTGAGGCTGGGTCGGGCACTGAAGCTTTCTTT
.,.,TRBJ1-5,TRBV3-1,CASSDGQVNQPQHF,TGTGCCAGCAGCGACGGTCAGGTCAATCAGCCCCAGCATTTT
TRBD2,.,TRBJ2-5,TRBV5-1,CASSLFGSSGGNYNEQYF,TGCGCCAGCAGCTTGTTTGGGTCTAGCGGGGGGAACTACAATGAGCAGTACTTC
.,many,TRBJ1-2,TRBV6-1,CASSDPGTNYGYTF,TGTGCCAGCAGTGACCCCGGGACAAACTATGGCTACACCTTC
.,.,TRBJ1-1,TRBV20-1,CSARESRDSVIDTEAFF,TGCAGTGCTAGAGAATCCCGCGACAGTGTCATCGACACTGAAGCTTTCTTT
TRBD2,.,TRBJ2-1,TRBV20-1,CSASGGALNEQFF,TGCAGTGCTAGCGGGGGGGCCCTCAATGAGCAGTTCTTC
.,.,TRBJ1-1,TRBV27,CASIPGSALNTEAFF,TGTGCCAGCATTCCGGGGAGCGCACTCAACACTGAAGCTTTCTTT
.,few,TRBJ1-2,TRBV25-1,CASSLLGGNGYTF,TGTGCCAGCAGTCTTTTAGGGGGGAATGGCTACACCTTC
.,.,TRBJ1-2,TRBV5-1,CASSLWVDGYTF,TGCGCCAGCAGCTTATGGGTTGACGGCTACACCTTC
.,few,TRBJ1-2,TRBV9,CASSGRRQPANYGYTF,TGTGCCAGCAGCGGAAGAAGACAGCCAGCTAACTATGGCTACACCTTC
.,once,TRBJ1-2,TRBV28,CASSWRQAYYGYTF,TGTGCCAGCAGTTGGAGACAGGCCTACTATGGCTACACCTTC
.,many,TRBJ1-2,TRBV12-3/TRBV12-4,CASSPQGNGYTF,TGTGCCAGCAGTCCCCAGGGAAACGGCTACACCTTC
TRBD1,.,TRBJ1-1,TRBV5-1,CASSQDRDREAFF,TGCGCCAGCAGCCAGGACAGGGATCGTGAAGCTTTCTTT
.,.,TRBJ1-4,TRBV4-2,CASSFSGEASNEKLFF,TGTGCCAGCAGCTTCTCAGGGGAAGCAAGTAATGAAAAACTGTTTTTT
.,few,TRBJ1-4,TRBV29-1,CSGLGGGSWTNEKLFF,TGCAGCGGACTCGGTGGGGGTTCATGGACTAATGAAAAACTGTTTTTT
.,few,TRBJ2-7,TRBV20-1,CSARGGTGAGSYEQYF,TGCAGTGCTAGAGGGGGTACTGGGGCCGGCTCCTACGAGCAGTACTTC
.,.,TRBJ2-5,TRBV29-1,CSVEDLDGTQYF,TGCAGCGTTGAAGATCTGGATGGGACCCAGTACTTC
TRBD1,.,TRBJ1-6,TRBV7-9,CASSPALGQKISPLHF,TGTGCCAGCAGCCCTGCCCTGGGACAGAAAATTTCACCCCTCCACTTT
TRBD1,.,TRBJ1-2,TRBV12-3/TRBV12-4,CASSLRDRGHGYTF,TGTGCCAGCAGTTTAAGGGACAGGGGTCATGGCTACACCTTC
.,.,TRBJ2-1,TRBV7-9,CASSLGDAQETQFF,TGTGCCAGCAGCTTAGGGGACGCCCAAGAGACCCAGTTCTTC
TRBD2,once,TRBJ2-3,TRBV12-3/TRBV12-4,CASSRTSGVTDTQYF,TGTGCCAGCAGTCGCACTAGCGGGGTGACAGATACGCAGTATTTT
TRBD1,few,TRBJ2-3,TRBV6-2/TRBV6-3,CASSSRQGIGDTQYF,TGTGCCAGCAGTTCCCGACAGGGAATAGGAGATACGCAGTATTTT
TRBD1,many,TRBJ1-2,TRBV19,CASSGQGGGYTF,TGTGCCAGTAGTGGACAGGGTGGTGGCTACACCTTC
TRBD1,.,TRBJ1-1,TRBV12-3/TRBV12-4,CASSLGNNRGLTEAFF,TGTGCCAGCAGTTTAGGGAACAACAGGGGGCTCACTGAAGCTTTCTTT
.,.,TRBJ1-2,TRBV5-1,CASSTITTANYGYTF,TGCGCCAGCAGCACCATCACGACAGCAAACTATGGCTACACCTTC
.,many,TRBJ1-2,TRBV6-2/TRBV6-3,CASSTTGLGYTF,TGTGCCAGCAGTACGACAGGACTTGGCTACACCTTC
.,.,TRBJ2-7,TRBV7-9,CASSPKPGWSYNEQYF,TGTGCCAGCAGCCCAAAACCGGGATGGTCCTACAATGAGCAGTACTTC
TRBD1,.,TRBJ2-3,TRBV5-1,CASSLATGTNTDTQYF,TGCGCCAGCAGCTTGGCGACAGGGACAAACACAGATACGCAGTATTTT
TRBD1,.,TRBJ1-4,TRBV12-3/TRBV12-4,CASSRGTGGEKLFF,TGTGCCAGCAGTCGCGGGACAGGGGGCGAAAAACTGTTTTTT
.,few,TRBJ2-1,TRBV12-3/TRBV12-4,CASLDIIYNEQFF,TGTGCCAGCCTGGACATTATCTACAATGAGCAGTTCTTC
.,.,TRBJ1-5,TRBV28,CASSFYGNQPQHF,TGTGCCAGCAGTTTTTATGGCAATCAGCCCCAGCATTTT
TRBD1,.,TRBJ1-6,TRBV20-1,CSARDLDRDNSPLHF,TGCAGTGCTAGAGACTTGGACAGGGACAATTCACCCCTCCACTTT
.,.,TRBJ2-7,TRBV28,CASSLGADYSEQYF,TGTGCCAGCAGTTTGGGGGCGGACTACAGTGAGCAGTACTTC
.,.,TRBJ2-1,TRBV20-1,CSAQGDSSYNEQFF,TGCAGTGCTCAGGGTGACAGCTCCTACAATGAGCAGTTCTTC
.,.,TRBJ1-2,TRBV3-1,CASSLQSAYGYTF,TGTGCCAGCAGCCTACAATCGGCCTATGGCTACACCTTC
.,.,TRBJ2-5,TRBV2,CASTEQETQYF,TGTGCCAGCACCGAACAAGAGACCCAGTACTTC
.,.,TRBJ1-1,TRBV20-1,CSALVAPGNTEAFF,TGCAGTGCGCTTGTGGCACCGGGGAACACTGAAGCTTTCTTT
.,.,TRBJ1-1,TRBV20-1,CSARGVTEAFF,TGCAGTGCTAGAGGAGTCACTGAAGCTTTCTTT
.,few,TRBJ2-1,TRBV28,CASSPVLDEQFF,TGTGCCAGCAGCCCTGTCTTGGATGAGCAGTTCTTC
TRBD1,.,TRBJ2-5,TRBV7-8,CASSETGAEETQYF,TGTGCCAGCAGCGAGACAGGGGCGGAGGAGACCCAGTACTTC
TRBD2,.,TRBJ2-1,TRBV9,CASSHKGEGLARDEQFF,TGTGCCAGCAGCCATAAGGGGGAAGGACTAGCGAGGGATGAGCAGTTCTTC
.,few,TRBJ2-5,TRBV7-2,CASSSSRSETQYF,TGTGCCAGCAGCTCGAGTAGGTCAGAGACCCAGTACTTC
.,.,TRBJ1-5,TRBV7-2,CASSVSGSGGQPQHF,TGTGCCAGCAGCGTCTCAGGGTCGGGGGGCCAGCCCCAGCATTTT
.,.,TRBJ2-2,TRBV20-1,CSARAPGGPGELFF,TGCAGTGCTAGAGCCCCTGGGGGCCCCGGGGAGCTGTTTTTT
TRBD1,.,TRBJ1-3,TRBV27,CASSPRPDRAGNTIYF,TGTGCCAGCAGTCCGCGTCCAGACAGGGCTGGAAACACCATATATTTT
.,few,TRBJ1-1,TRBV9,CASSVDQGLGTEAFF,TGTGCCAGCAGCGTAGATCAGGGGCTGGGCACTGAAGCTTTCTTT
.,.,TRBJ2-5,TRBV7-2,CASSVQVGLETQYF,TGTGCCAGCAGCGTGCAGGTCGGTCTGGAGACCCAGTACTTC
TRBD2,few,TRBJ2-2,TRBV20-1,CSAHTSGGTYTGELFF,TGCAGTGCTCACACTAGCGGGGGGACCTACACCGGGGAGCTGTTTTTT
.,few,TRBJ2-1,TRBV10-3,CAIRERRNEQFF,TGTGCCATCAGGGAGAGGAGAAATGAGCAGTTCTTC
TRBD1,.,TRBJ1-5,TRBV6-2/TRBV6-3,CASSYSKTGGNQPQHF,TGTGCCAGCAGTTACTCAAAGACAGGGGGAAATCAGCCCCAGCATTTT
TRBD1,.,TRBJ2-2,TRBV5-1,CASSGQDGMDTGELFF,TGCGCCAGCAGTGGACAGGATGGGATGGACACCGGGGAGCTGTTTTTT
.,.,TRBJ1-1,TRBV30,CAWSVLTVNTEAFF,TGTGCCTGGAGTGTACTGACGGTGAACACTGAAGCTTTCTTT
.,once,TRBJ1-2,TRBV12-3/TRBV12-4,CASRPTGLGANYGYTF,TGTGCCAGCAGGCCAACAGGGCTGGGCGCTAACTATGGCTACACCTTC
.,.,TRBJ1-3,TRBV6-5,CASSSSRLNSGNTIYF,TGTGCCAGCAGTTCGTCCAGACTGAACTCTGGAAACACCATATATTTT
.,few,TRBJ2-7,TRBV29-1,CSVASGLGFGEQYF,TGCAGCGTTGCGTCGGGACTGGGATTTGGTGAGCAGTACTTC
TRBD1,.,TRBJ2-5,TRBV12-3/TRBV12-4,CASGKQGRGETQYF,TGTGCCAGCGGAAAACAGGGGCGCGGGGAGACCCAGTACTTC
TRBD1,.,TRBJ1-5,TRBV7-9,CASSLDLQGQGQPQHF,TGTGCCAGCAGCTTAGATCTACAGGGGCAGGGTCAGCCCCAGCATTTT
TRBD1,.,TRBJ2-3,TRBV2,CASRKGGDTDTQYF,TGTGCCAGCAGAAAAGGGGGCGACACAGATACGCAGTATTTT